This entry is about one T cell receptor (beta chain). The data are from a study of blood T cell repertoires in COVID-19. Germline CDR1 SGHRS, CDR2 YFSETQ. The CDR3 runs to 12 residues. V was trimmed by 4 bases and J by 5 bases, leaving 9 bases between them. Sequenced by immunoSEQ multiplex PCR; TCRdb stores in-frame clones only, minus some. This table holds more than 250,000 clones, 85% found once. The sequence was obtained from a man between 45 and 60 years old with active or convalescent COVID-19. V gene TRBV5-1 combines with J gene TRBJ2-5; D gene uncertain. The sequencing input was peripheral blood. CDR3 coding DNA: TGCGCCAGCAGCATGTTCGGGGAGACCCAGTACTTC. Amino acid sequence: CASSMFGETQYF.